Presented here are 22 T cell receptor beta chains from one specimen sequenced in a study of blood T cell repertoires in COVID-19. Repertoires were generated with immunoSEQ multiplex PCR, while TCRdb's copy carries only in-frame clones and drops some. The sample shows about 200,000 clones, 79% of them seen only once. The sample taken for sequencing was peripheral blood. Receptor source: a woman in her 40s with COVID-19, enrolled during active disease.

This chain uses TRBV7-2 with TRBJ2-1, with a possible D match to TRBD2 (6 bases). Germline-derived CDR1 and CDR2 are SGHTA and FQGNSA. This CDR3 has 15 residues. V lost 5 bases and J lost 5, with 16 bases in between. CDR3 nucleotide sequence: TGTGCCAGCAGCCCCCAACCGGGACTCCACAATGAGCAGTTCTTC. Residues: CASSPQPGLHNEQFF.

The CDR3 protein is CASSYDSTEAFF. For the CDR3, the DNA is TGTGCCAGCAGCTATGACAGCACTGAAGCTTTCTTT. The chain carries TRBV5-6 and TRBJ1-1; D may be TRBD1 (5 bases). The germline V gene has CDR1 SGHDT and CDR2 YYEEEE. The V end lost 3 bases, the J end lost 4 bases, and 7 bases lay between the germline ends. The CDR3 is 12 amino acids.

The CDR3 region is CASSERPTSQSPLHF. CDR3 sequence (DNA): TGTGCCAGCAGTGAAAGACCGACAAGTCAGTCACCCCTCCACTTT. The J gene is TRBJ1-6, the V gene TRBV25-1; D is ambiguous. Germline V lookup: CDR1 MGHDK, CDR2 SYGVNS. CDR3 length: 15 amino acids. V was trimmed by 2 bases and J by 10 bases, leaving 15 bases between them.

This clone has just one count. The chain uses TRBV18 and TRBJ2-1; D is undetermined. This CDR3 spans 13 amino acids. V was clipped by 0 bases and J by 8 bases, with 8 bases between them. Germline V gene data show CDR1 as KGHSH and CDR2 as LQKENI. This chain's CDR3 is CASSPPDTDEQFF. CDR3 bases: TGTGCCAGCTCACCACCCGATACGGATGAGCAGTTCTTC.

This clone was counted a few times. The chain combines TRBV19 with TRBJ1-5, with 7 bases lining up with TRBD1. The CDR3 extends over 15 amino acids. CDR1 is LNHDA, CDR2 SQIVND, per germline (reference sequence). V was pared by 10 bases and J by 4 bases, with 13 bases of the junction left unmatched. The CDR3 protein is CATRITDRANQPQHF. The CDR3 DNA is TGTGCCACCCGAATAACAGACAGGGCGAATCAGCCCCAGCATTTT.

The chain combines TRBV15 with TRBJ1-2; possibly TRBD1 for D (5 bases). Trimming removed 5 bases at V and 2 bases at J, with 18 bases between. The CDR3 has 16 residues. Germline CDR1 and CDR2: LNHNV and YYDKDF (reference sequence). The CDR3 loop is CATSGNPTGGNYGYTF. The CDR3 region has the DNA TGTGCCACCAGCGGCAACCCGACGGGGGGGAACTATGGCTACACCTTC. The full variable domain, rest sourced from reference TRBV15 and TRBJ1-2, is DAMVIQNPRYQVTQFGKPVTLSCSQTLNHNVMYWYQQKSSQAPKLLFHYYDKDFNNEADTPDNFQSRRPNTSFCFLDIRSPGLGDTAMYLCATSGNPTGGNYGYTFGSGTRLTVV.

The rearrangement uses TRBV3-1 (or the pseudogene TRBV3-2) and TRBJ1-2; TRBD1 matches 7 bases. After removal of 1 base from V and 8 bases from J, the junction contained 10 bases not matched to a gene. This CDR3 comprises 15 residues. Germline assignment: CDR1 LGHDT and CDR2 YNNKEL (reference sequence). CDR3 residues: CASSQVYRGRGGYTF. For the CDR3, the DNA is TGTGCCAGCAGCCAAGTTTACAGGGGCCGCGGAGGCTACACCTTC.

The chain combines TRBV19 with TRBJ1-1; TRBD1 aligns across 8 bases. Germline values: CDR1 LNHDA, CDR2 SQIVND (reference sequence). The CDR3 runs to 16 residues. V was pared by 3 bases and J by 0 bases, with 6 bases of the junction left unmatched. CDR3 sequence reads: CASSIRSGGLNTEAFF. The CDR3 DNA is TGTGCCAGTAGTATTAGATCAGGGGGCCTGAACACTGAAGCTTTCTTT.

The rearrangement links TRBV7-2 to TRBJ2-7; a weak D match, TRBD2 (5 bases). Germline V lookup: CDR1 SGHTA, CDR2 FQGNSA. CDR3 length equals 15 residues. V gave up 1 base and J gave up 1 base, with 11 bases separating them. The DNA for the CDR3 is TGTGCCAGCAGCTTAGTGGACGGGGAGTCCTACGAGCAGTACTTC. Protein product: CASSLVDGESYEQYF.

V gene TRBV4-1 combines with J gene TRBJ1-2; TRBD1 might be the D (6 bases). The CDR3 runs to 17 residues. Germline CDR1 is MGHRA and CDR2 is YSYEKL. The V end was cut by 0 bases, the J end by 8 bases, with 22 bases between. CDR3 DNA: TGCGCCAGCAGCCAAGATCACCCTACAAGACAGGTACACGGCTACACCTTC. This sequence encodes CASSQDHPTRQVHGYTF.

Many counts were recorded for this clone. V and J are TRBV13 and TRBJ1-4, with TRBD1 identical over 10 bases. CDR1 is PRHDT and CDR2 is FYEKMQ in the germline V gene (reference sequence). This CDR3 contains 14 residues. Losses at the gene ends were 5 bases for V and 7 bases for J; bases not matched to a gene: 4. The chain's CDR3 is CASSVGTGVEKLFF. For the CDR3, the DNA is TGTGCCAGCAGCGTCGGGACAGGGGTTGAAAAACTGTTTTTT. Drawing the rest from reference TRBV13 and TRBJ1-4, the complete variable domain is AAGVIQSPRHLIKEKRETATLKCYPIPRHDTVYWYQQGPGQDPQFLISFYEKMQSDKGSIPDRFSAQQFSDYHSELNMSSLELGDSALYFCASSVGTGVEKLFFGSGTQLSVL.

In its sample, this clone was seen once. V usage is TRBV9 and J usage is TRBJ2-5; no definite D call. V was trimmed by 4 bases and J by 2 bases, leaving 12 bases between them. This CDR3 is 14 amino acids long. Looked up from germline, CDR1 is SGDLS and CDR2 is YYNGEE. The chain's CDR3 is CASSPTGAQETQYF. The DNA of the CDR3 is TGTGCCAGCAGCCCCACCGGTGCGCAAGAGACCCAGTACTTC.

The chain links TRBV6-1 to TRBJ1-1; D unclear. This CDR3 comprises 17 residues. Germline-derived CDR1 and CDR2 are MNHNS and SASEGT. Trimming took 1 base from V and 0 from J, leaving 15 bases between them. CDR3 nucleotides: TGTGCCAGCAGTGAAGAAATATTGGACTTCATGAACACTGAAGCTTTCTTT. It translates to CASSEEILDFMNTEAFF.

This clone was seen only a few times. This chain connects TRBV3-1 (or the pseudogene TRBV3-2) to TRBJ2-7; the match to TRBD2 covers 14 bases. The CDR3 covers 16 residues. The trim removed 8 bases at V and 0 bases at J, leaving 6 bases unmatched. Germline V gene lookup returns CDR1 LGHDT and CDR2 YNNKEL (reference sequence). The CDR3 region is CASAFGTSGGSYEQYF. CDR3 coding DNA: TGTGCCAGCGCTTTTGGGACTAGCGGGGGCTCCTACGAGCAGTACTTC.

Only a few counts were recorded for this clone. This chain links TRBV5-1 with TRBJ1-3, with TRBD1 identical over 10 bases. CDR1 is SGHRS and CDR2 is YFSETQ in the germline V gene. Germline trimming cut 4 bases from V and 3 bases from J; bases unmatched to any gene: 4. The CDR3 sequence is 15 residues long. CDR3 protein: CASSPGQGIGNTIYF. For the CDR3, the DNA is TGCGCCAGCAGCCCGGGACAGGGGATTGGAAACACCATATATTTT.

The chain is built from TRBV2 and TRBJ2-3; 8 bases map to TRBD2. The junction had 9 bases not matched to a gene; V was cut back by 6 bases and J by 4 bases. This CDR3 contains 15 residues. The germline V gene encodes CDR1 SNHLY and CDR2 FYNNEI. This CDR3 reads CASSPPPGGPDTQYF. For the CDR3, the DNA is TGTGCCAGCAGCCCCCCTCCGGGAGGGCCAGATACGCAGTATTTT.

The chain couples TRBV29-1 to TRBJ1-4; D remains unclear. The CDR3 has 15 residues. Germline lookup yields CDR1 SQVTM and CDR2 ANQGSEA. V lost 4 bases and J 0 bases, leaving 12 bases between the germline ends. The CDR3 nucleotides read TGCAGCGTTGCTAAGGGAGCAGCAACTAATGAAAAACTGTTTTTT. As protein: CSVAKGAATNEKLFF.

CDR3 region: CASSLRGDLSYNEQFF. The CDR3 nucleotides read TGTGCCAGCAGCTTGCGCGGGGACCTCTCCTACAATGAGCAGTTCTTC. The V and J genes are TRBV11-2 and TRBJ2-1; the D gene is possibly TRBD2 (6 bases). The CDR3 totals 16 residues. Germline V lookup: CDR1 SGHAT, CDR2 FQNNGV. Trimming stripped 3 bases from V and 0 bases from J, with 12 bases between.

The chain couples TRBV6-5 to TRBJ1-5; 7 nucleotides align to TRBD1. Germline CDR1 reads MNHEY; CDR2 reads SVGAGI. CDR3 length: 13 residues. The J segment lost 6 bases and the V segment lost 7 bases, leaving 6 bases of the junction unmatched. DNA of the CDR3: TGTGCCAGCACCAACAGGGGCGGTCAGCCCCAGCATTTT. Translation gives CASTNRGGQPQHF.

This clone is a singleton in its sample. The chain couples TRBV6-1 to TRBJ1-2; D uncertain. Looked up from germline, CDR1 is MNHNS and CDR2 is SASEGT. This CDR3 has 17 residues. V dropped 1 base and J dropped 6 bases, with 21 bases sitting between them. The DNA for the CDR3 is TGTGCCAGCAGTGAAGTTCTTTCGAGCGCTATTACCCATGGCTACACCTTC. This encodes CASSEVLSSAITHGYTF.

This clone has at least ten counts. Other DNA sequences in this specimen translate into the identical CDR3. Here the CDR3 DNA reads TGTGCCAGCTCACCCCGCCAGGGGGACACCGGGGAGCTGTTTTTT. Its translation: CASSPRQGDTGELFF. V is TRBV18 and J is TRBJ2-2; 7 bases fit TRBD1. This CDR3 spans 15 amino acids. Germline V lookup: CDR1 KGHSH, CDR2 LQKENI. With V trimmed by 3 bases and J by 3 bases, 4 bases remained unmatched.

This chain uses TRBV19 with TRBJ2-3; 11 bases are shared with TRBD2. This CDR3 contains 15 residues. Unmatched junction bases numbered 7, after V lost 7 bases and J lost 4 bases. Germline V gene data show CDR1 as LNHDA and CDR2 as SQIVND (reference sequence). The CDR3 sequence is CASKATSGAADTQYF. The CDR3 DNA reads as TGTGCCAGTAAGGCGACTAGCGGGGCAGCAGATACGCAGTATTTT.